This T cell receptor (beta chain) was captured by sequencing in a study of T cell responses to AZD1222 COVID-19 vaccine. Findings and limits, study-wide: White British ancestry dominated among donors, who included more females, and clonal diversity was possibly underestimated.

Generated by immunoSEQ multiplex PCR, the TCRdb table keeps only in-frame clones and is missing some. The sample has some 280,000 clones; 85% to 95% are singletons. The CDR3 sequence is 17 residues long. Per the germline V gene, CDR1 is SNHLY and CDR2 is FYNNEI. V shed 4 bases and J shed 1 base, with 19 bases lying between them. For this clone: The antigen remains unidentified.

The sample consisted of peripheral blood, taken 28 days after the second AZD1222 dose. The chain joins TRBV2 to TRBJ1-1; D ambiguous. This TCR was sampled from an adult who received the AZD1222 COVID-19 vaccine. CDR3 nucleotides: TGTGCCAGCAGTGTGCCTCTAGGGATCGGGAGGAACACTGAAGCTTTCTTT. Protein sequence: CASSVPLGIGRNTEAFF. Full variable domain (remainder filled in from reference TRBV2 and TRBJ1-1): EPEVTQTPSHQVTQMGQEVILRCVPISNHLYFYWYRQILGQKVEFLVSFYNNEISEKSEIFDDQFSVERPDGSNFTLKIRSTKLEDSAMYFCASSVPLGIGRNTEAFFGQGTRLTVV.